These 3 T cell receptor beta chains share one sample of origin, sequenced in a study of shared clonotypes between healthy human individuals (dated by TCRdb to the early 2020s). Library method: the immunoSEQ multiplex PCR assay. In TCRdb, the immuneACCESS table is reduced to in-frame sequences with V and J assigned. These tables do not hold every clone; where another copy was compared, an unresolved V gene accounts for under half, and the others remain unexplained. The sample records 470,000 or so clones, 65% to 85% of which are singletons. The ten largest clones represent 9.5% to 15% of the sample. The sequenced sample consisted of PBMCs. The receptors were gathered from a woman between 40 and 50 years old in good health. Some clones in this sample may be carry-over from other donors' samples.

This chain connects TRBV28 to TRBJ2-7, with a possible D match to TRBD2 (5 bases). This CDR3 is 11 amino acids long. Germline V gene lookup returns CDR1 MDHEN and CDR2 SYDVKM. V lost 6 bases and J 12 bases, leaving 15 bases between the germline ends. CDR3 in amino acids: CASRGSEERYF. The CDR3 nucleotides are TGTGCCAGCAGGGGGAGCGAAGAACGGTACTTC.

This clone was seen at least ten times. The J gene is TRBJ2-5, the V gene TRBV5-1; TRBD1 matches 7 bases. In germline, CDR1 is SGHRS, CDR2 YFSETQ. V lost 4 bases and J lost 2; bases outside the gene matches: 5. The CDR3 extends over 14 amino acids. The CDR3: CASSRLGQQETQYF. DNA of the CDR3: TGCGCCAGCAGCCGCCTGGGACAGCAAGAGACCCAGTACTTC.

The J gene is TRBJ2-2, the V gene TRBV6-1; D gene ambiguous. V shed 1 base and J shed 4 bases, with 7 bases lying between them. Germline V CDR1 and CDR2: MNHNS, SASEGT. The CDR3 covers 14 residues. This chain's CDR3 is CASSEVRGTGELFF. The CDR3 coding sequence is TGTGCCAGCAGTGAAGTTCGTGGCACCGGGGAGCTGTTTTTT.